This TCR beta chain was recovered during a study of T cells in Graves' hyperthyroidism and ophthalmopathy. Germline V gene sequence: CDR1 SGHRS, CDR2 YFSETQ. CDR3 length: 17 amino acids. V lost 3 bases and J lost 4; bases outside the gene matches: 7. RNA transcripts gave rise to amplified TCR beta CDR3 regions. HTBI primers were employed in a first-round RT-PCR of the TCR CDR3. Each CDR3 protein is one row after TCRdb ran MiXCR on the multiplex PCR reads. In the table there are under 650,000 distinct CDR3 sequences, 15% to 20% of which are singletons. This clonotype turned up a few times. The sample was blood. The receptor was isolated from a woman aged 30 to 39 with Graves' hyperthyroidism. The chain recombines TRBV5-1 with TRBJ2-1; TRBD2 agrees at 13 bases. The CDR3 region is CASSSTSGRASYNEQFF. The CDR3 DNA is TGCGCCAGCAGCTCCACTAGCGGGAGGGCCTCTTACAATGAGCAGTTCTTC.